Detailed here is one T cell receptor (beta chain). Some clones are missing from TCRdb's copy, which holds only in-frame ones; the method was immunoSEQ multiplex PCR. The repertoire holds about 90,000 clones, with around nine tenths as singletons. V dropped 3 bases and J dropped 5 bases, with 17 bases sitting between them. The germline V gene encodes CDR1 LNHDA and CDR2 SQIVND (reference sequence). The CDR3 runs to 16 residues. This sample stems from a study of T cell responses to AZD1222 COVID-19 vaccine. The chain carries TRBV19 and TRBJ1-5, with unresolved D. Sequences were derived from peripheral blood, sampled on day 0 of MenACWY control vaccination. The sequence was collected from an adult in good health. CDR3 sequence reads: CASSIWEGMSDQPQHF. CDR3 coding DNA: TGTGCCAGTAGTATTTGGGAGGGCATGTCGGATCAGCCCCAGCATTTT.